The 20 T cell receptor beta chains presented below share a single source sample, sequenced in a study of cytomegalovirus exposure and HLA in healthy donors. PCR involved 60 Vbeta and 13 Jbeta primers. The data were produced by immunoSEQ multiplex PCR, yet TCRdb's version contains in-frame clones alone and is incomplete. The table lists 150,000 to 200,000 clones, under 90% of them singletons, with 6.5% to 8.5% in the top ten. Source material: PBMCs. Receptor source: a man aged 25 to 45 in good health and CMV-seropositive.

This chain uses TRBV5-1 with TRBJ2-5; TRBD2 matches 9 bases. V was clipped by 3 bases and J by 2 bases; unmatched bases: 14. This CDR3 comprises 18 residues. Germline V gene sequence: CDR1 SGHRS, CDR2 YFSETQ. CDR3 DNA: TGCGCCAGCAGCTCCGGGATAGCGGGGGCTGGGGGTCAAGAGACCCAGTACTTC. Protein: CASSSGIAGAGGQETQYF.

This clone has a single count. The chain employs TRBV5-1 and TRBJ2-5; possible D gene TRBD1, 5 bases. Germline-derived CDR1 and CDR2 are SGHRS and YFSETQ. CDR3 length equals 13 residues. V lost 0 bases to trimming and J lost 5 bases, with 8 bases between them. The CDR3 DNA sequence: TGCGCCAGCAGCTTGGCAGGGATTGAGACCCAGTACTTC. Its protein is CASSLAGIETQYF.

V is TRBV11-3 and J is TRBJ2-3, with 10 bases lining up with TRBD1. Germline V CDR1 and CDR2: SGHNT, YENEEA. This CDR3 has 15 amino acids. V lost 8 bases, J lost 2 bases, and 7 bases stayed unmatched. CDR3 in amino acids: CASGPRQGATDTQYF. DNA of the CDR3: TGTGCCAGCGGCCCCAGACAGGGGGCCACAGATACGCAGTATTTT.

CDR3 residues: CASSYRGPDSPLHF. DNA of the CDR3: TGTGCCAGCAGCTACAGGGGGCCTGATTCACCCCTCCACTTT. The rearrangement links TRBV5-4 to TRBJ1-6, with 9 bases identical to TRBD1. Unmatched junction bases numbered 3, after V lost 3 bases and J lost 8 bases. This CDR3 spans 14 amino acids. Germline V gives CDR1 SGHNT, CDR2 YYREEE (reference sequence). Filled out from reference TRBV5-4 and TRBJ1-6, the complete variable domain reads ETGVTQSPTHLIKTRGQQVTLRCSSQSGHNTVSWYQQALGQGPQFIFQYYREEENGRGNFPPRFSGLQFPNYSSELNVNALELDDSALYLCASSYRGPDSPLHFGNGTRLTVT.

This chain connects TRBV7-3 to TRBJ2-7, with D maybe TRBD2 (5 bases). Germline V gives CDR1 SGHTA, CDR2 FQGTGA. V gave up 5 bases and J gave up 0 bases, with 8 bases separating them. This CDR3 comprises 13 residues. As DNA, the CDR3 is TGTGCCAGCAGCCTGGCGGGCTCCTACGAGCAGTACTTC. Its translation: CASSLAGSYEQYF.

V and J are TRBV5-1 and TRBJ2-7, with D unresolved. Between the trimmed V and J ends, which lost 2 bases and 6 bases, there was a span of 15 bases. The CDR3 runs to 14 residues. Germline V gene data show CDR1 as SGHRS and CDR2 as YFSETQ. Here the CDR3 reads CASSFSRILGEQYF. The CDR3 DNA reads as TGCGCCAGCAGCTTTTCGCGGATCCTCGGCGAGCAGTACTTC.

The rearrangement uses TRBV7-9 and TRBJ2-7; 9 bases fit TRBD1. Germline CDR1 SEHNR, CDR2 FQNEAQ (reference sequence). The V segment lost 2 bases and the J segment 5 bases; nucleotides outside the gene matches: 19. This CDR3 has 19 amino acids. As DNA, the CDR3 is TGTGCCAGCAGCTTACCGGGACAGGGAAGCCAATTCCCTCCGGACGAGCAGTACTTC. The encoded protein is CASSLPGQGSQFPPDEQYF.

V gene TRBV7-8 combines with J gene TRBJ1-6, with D perhaps matching TRBD1 (6 bases). The CDR3 length is 15 residues. V dropped 1 base and J dropped 7 bases, with 11 bases sitting between them. Germline-derived CDR1 and CDR2 are SGHVS and FQNEAQ. CDR3 amino acids: CASSLVQGMNSPLHF. The DNA for the CDR3 is TGTGCCAGCAGCTTAGTTCAGGGGATGAATTCACCCCTCCACTTT.

In this sample, this clone turned up once. The chain combines TRBV14 with TRBJ2-7, with 8 bases that match TRBD1. The CDR3 is 15 residues long. V shed 2 bases and J 3 bases; nucleotides not matched to a gene: 6. Germline V gene data show CDR1 as SGHDN and CDR2 as FVKESK. CDR3 protein: CASSQSWTGRYEQYF. DNA of the CDR3: TGTGCCAGCAGCCAAAGCTGGACAGGGCGCTACGAGCAGTACTTC.

To note about this clone: The junction and the germline gene differ at one end; a read error may be behind it. The rearrangement links TRBV30 to TRBJ2-5; 12 nucleotides agree with TRBD1. CDR1 is GTSNPN and CDR2 is SVGIG in the germline V gene (reference sequence). The CDR3 runs 14 residues. The CDR3 nucleotides read TGTGCCTGGAGAGGGACAGGGGGCGCGGGTTCCCAACACTTC. Protein sequence: CAWRGTGGAGSQHF.

The CDR3 region is CASTPGQSMEGYTF. The CDR3 DNA is TGTGCCAGTACCCCGGGACAGTCTATGGAGGGCTACACCTTC. The chain uses TRBV19 and TRBJ1-2; 7 bases match TRBD1. Germline V gives CDR1 LNHDA, CDR2 SQIVND (reference sequence). The CDR3 runs 14 residues. Trimming at V came to 7 bases and at J to 8 bases, leaving 13 bases not matched to a gene.

This clone was seen just once. The chain uses TRBV7-9 and TRBJ1-1, with D perhaps matching TRBD1 (6 bases). Germline lookup yields CDR1 SEHNR and CDR2 FQNEAQ (reference sequence). Trimming took off 0 bases at V and 6 bases at J, with 14 bases between the two ends. There are 15 residues in the CDR3. This chain's CDR3 is CASSLAVRPGAEAFF. CDR3 DNA: TGTGCCAGCAGCTTAGCGGTCCGCCCAGGGGCTGAAGCTTTCTTT.

This clone was picked up one time. This rearrangement joins TRBV7-6 to TRBJ2-7; TRBD2 might be the D (6 bases). The CDR3 is 14 residues long. The V and J ends lost 1 base and 7 bases respectively, with 14 bases between them. CDR1 and CDR2 (germline): SGHVS, FNYEAQ. The DNA of the CDR3 is TGTGCCAGCAGCTTAGTATTTCGCGGAGGGGAGCAGTACTTC. This encodes CASSLVFRGGEQYF. Full variable domain (outside the CDR3, taken from reference TRBV7-6 and TRBJ2-7): GAGVSQSPRYKVTKRGQDVALRCDPISGHVSLYWYRQALGQGPEFLTYFNYEAQQDKSGLPNDRFSAERPEGSISTLTIQRTEQRDSAMYRCASSLVFRGGEQYFGPGTRLTVT.

The chain joins TRBV7-9 to TRBJ2-7; TRBD1 matches 8 bases. The CDR3 runs to 15 residues. Trimming removed 1 base from V and 6 bases from J; junction bases left unmatched: 8. Germline CDR1 is SEHNR and CDR2 is FQNEAQ (reference sequence). CDR3: CASSLVTGGASEQYF. Here the CDR3 DNA reads TGTGCCAGCAGCTTAGTTACAGGGGGTGCGTCCGAGCAGTACTTC.

The chain is built from TRBV19 and TRBJ2-7, with D possibly being TRBD2 (7 bases). Germline V gene sequence: CDR1 LNHDA, CDR2 SQIVND (reference sequence). With 2 bases removed from V and 0 bases from J, the gap between germline ends came to 17 bases. The CDR3 sequence is 17 residues long. CDR3 loop: CASSISHGGLNSYEQYF. The CDR3 coding sequence is TGTGCCAGTAGTATAAGTCACGGGGGGCTTAACTCCTACGAGCAGTACTTC.

The chain employs TRBV10-3 and TRBJ1-5, with D uncertain. This CDR3 is built from 15 residues. Germline V lookup: CDR1 ENHRY, CDR2 SYGVKD. V lost 1 base and J lost 2, with 9 bases in between. The CDR3 protein is CAISEYQEGNQPQHF. CDR3 nucleotide sequence: TGTGCCATCAGTGAGTACCAAGAGGGCAATCAGCCCCAGCATTTT.

The chain employs TRBV19 and TRBJ2-3; D is unresolved. Trimming stripped 5 bases from V and 6 bases from J, with 12 bases between. Germline CDR1 reads LNHDA; CDR2 reads SQIVND (reference sequence). CDR3 length: 13 residues. Written as DNA, the CDR3 is TGTGCCAGTAGTTCCCCCTTAGTGGATACGCAGTATTTT. Translating gives CASSSPLVDTQYF.

This clone has a single count. This sequence joins TRBV4-3 and TRBJ2-3, with TRBD1 matching 11 bases. Trimming removed 3 bases from V and 8 bases from J; junction bases left unmatched: 4. The CDR3 consists of 14 residues. Per germline, CDR1 LGHNA and CDR2 YSLEER. In DNA, the CDR3 is TGCGCCAGCAGCCAGGGACAGGGGGTCCGTACGCAGTATTTT. Protein product: CASSQGQGVRTQYF.

The rearrangement joins TRBV7-6 to TRBJ2-2; D is perhaps TRBD1 (5 bases). The CDR3 has 16 residues. Germline V gene sequence: CDR1 SGHVS, CDR2 FNYEAQ. Trimming shortened V by 1 base and J by 0 bases, and 9 bases separated the two germline ends. CDR3 nucleotide sequence: TGTGCCAGCAGCTTAGAGGCAGGGACGAACACCGGGGAGCTGTTTTTT. This codes for CASSLEAGTNTGELFF.

The rearrangement joins TRBV5-1 to TRBJ2-5; maybe TRBD2 (5 bases). This CDR3 spans 14 amino acids. Trimming removed 1 base from V and 2 bases from J, with 9 bases in between. The germline V gene encodes CDR1 SGHRS and CDR2 YFSETQ. The CDR3 sequence: CASSLLEAQETQYF. In DNA, the CDR3 is TGCGCCAGCAGCTTGTTGGAGGCGCAAGAGACCCAGTACTTC.